A selection of T cell receptor beta chains follows, all from one sample in a study of CD8+CD57+ T cells in acquired aplastic anemia. TCRdb ran MiXCR on the reads and lists one entry per CDR3 protein. The sample lists about 190,000 distinct CDR3 sequences; approximately 52% were seen once. Sequencing input: sorted CD4+, CD8+, or CD8+CD57+ T cells (not recorded which) from PBMCs. These receptors were obtained from a human donor in good health, serving as a control. The conserved cysteine and the conserved F or W are not part of the CDR3 here. Clone size is not always given. Where it is, it says once, few, many or a class for expanded clones.

j_gene | abundance | v_gene | CDR3aa
TRBJ2-5 | once | TRBV2 | ASSWNQETQY
TRBJ1-5 | . | TRBV19 | ASSDSWAVGTSQPQH
TRBJ2-3 | once | TRBV20-1 | SGAGANTDTQY
TRBJ1-3 | many | TRBV10-3 | AISAGTGTSGNTIY
TRBJ1-2 | . | TRBV24-1 | ATSETGGTDGYT
TRBJ1-2 | many | TRBV5-1 | ASSLEGDYGYT
TRBJ1-6 | . | TRBV7-6 | ASSLGAADSPLH
TRBJ1-2 | . | TRBV6-4 | AITSGNTRSRNYGYT
TRBJ2-1 | few | TRBV10-3 | AISEGGTPNSYNEQF
TRBJ1-2 | . | TRBV11-2 | ASSLGARTGGGYT
TRBJ1-5 | many | TRBV9 | ASSVGEGSNQPQH
TRBJ1-5 | many | TRBV19 | ASSMFWDTYQPQH
TRBJ2-3 | . | TRBV6-1 | ASSEMSGGVAGATDTQY
TRBJ1-6 | . | TRBV19 | ASSSTGATPLH
TRBJ2-3 | once | TRBV2 | ASSGWTSGDQLTQY
TRBJ1-2 | few | TRBV28 | ASSVGQDYYGYT
TRBJ1-2 | . | TRBV4-1 | ASSPQPGSPARGYT
TRBJ2-3 | many | TRBV28 | ASSLPTQLTDTQY
TRBJ2-7 | many | TRBV20-1 | SAMGQDPYEQY
TRBJ2-4 | once | TRBV5-1 | ASSRTGLAGAKNIQY
TRBJ2-7 | . | TRBV7-2 | ASSFSTGGYNLNEQY
TRBJ1-6 | . | TRBV20-1 | SARDSLSGSPLH
TRBJ2-7 | . | TRBV5-1 | ASSHRDSPYEQY
TRBJ2-5 | many | TRBV7-9 | ASSFAKETQY
TRBJ1-2 | . | TRBV7-9 | TSSLAGDNYGYT
TRBJ2-1 | . | TRBV19 | ASSPSGLAGGPFDNEQF
TRBJ2-3 | . | TRBV7-9 | ASSSSSGSTDTQY
TRBJ1-5 | . | TRBV20-1 | SATGTGGLFSNQPQH
TRBJ2-3 | many | TRBV5-1 | ASSYAVASESTDTQY
TRBJ2-2 | many | TRBV4-3 | ASSVRLNTGELF
TRBJ1-5 | many | TRBV20-1 | SGNRGSNQPQH
TRBJ2-7 | . | TRBV10-1 | ASMGTVRHEQY
TRBJ2-4 | few | TRBV20-1 | SARPDRLAGGLY
TRBJ2-1 | . | TRBV2 | ASSEGFSGGRNEQF
TRBJ1-4 | many | TRBV19 | ASTQSRDGNEKLF
TRBJ1-2 | . | TRBV19 | ASSRDITYGYT
TRBJ1-6 | few | TRBV9 | ASGEGGSPLH
TRBJ2-2 | once | TRBV7-9 | ASSSHWGDGELF
TRBJ1-6 | . | TRBV14 | ASSQDPGSSPLH
TRBJ2-3 | . | TRBV20-1 | SARVTSGVDTQY
TRBJ1-1 | . | TRBV7-3 | ASSLGPGQGDTEAF
TRBJ1-2 | . | TRBV10-3 | ASSLFPGNGYT